This T cell receptor beta chain was observed in a study of radiotherapy plus CTLA-4 blockade in lung cancer listed by TCRdb under 2018. Context from the whole study: Among enrolled patients, about 17% had an objective response and approximately 30% reached disease control. The full study reports these points: Early dynamic changes in blood T cell clones, together with increased serum interferon-beta after radiation, were reported as the strongest predictors of response. After treatment with radiotherapy and ipilimumab, TCR clones that came from tumors expanded in the peripheral blood.

Taken from cysteine to phenylalanine, the CDR3 has 16 residues. The read is trimmed to its CDR3 DNA, 48 bases read in frame from base 1. Taken from the germline V gene, the CDR1 and CDR2 loops are SGDLS and YYNGEE. Library preparation employed the immunoSEQ multiplex PCR assay. In its TCRdb copy, this immuneACCESS table keeps in-frame sequences only and misses some clones. Where compared with another copy, unresolved V genes explain less than half of these, and the others have no known cause. The table for this sample lists about 59,000 clones; approximately 67% of them were counted only once. Jointly, the top ten make up approximately 8.3% of the sample. For this clone: Its antigen specificity is not known. One base away there is no much larger clone; base qualities are not given.

The study evaluated CTLA-4 blockade (ipilimumab) given together with focal radiation therapy in patients who had chemo-refractory metastatic non-small-cell lung cancer. This specimen was peripheral blood, taken from a patient treated with radiotherapy plus ipilimumab. This clonotype was sampled from a human donor with non-small cell lung cancer whose response to radiotherapy plus ipilimumab could not be evaluated. The chain is encoded by TRBV9 joined to TRBJ2-5; 8 bases in between match TRBD2. The end of the DNA fits TRBJ2-7 better, so the J call may be wrong. The nucleotides are TGTGCCAGCAGCGCCACACTAGCGGCCCACTCCTACGAGCAGTACTTC. Its translation reads: CASSATLAAHSYEQYF.